This T cell receptor (beta chain) was observed in a study of cytomegalovirus exposure and HLA in healthy donors. Study-wide findings and caveats: Among TCR sequences, most were rare, though some public TCRs appeared in many donors.

This CDR3 is 16 amino acids long. CDR1 is LNHDA, CDR2 SQIVND, per germline (reference sequence). J lost 2 bases, V lost 5 bases, and 8 bases had no gene match. Separate from the roughly 710-subject first cohort, the approximately 120-subject validation cohort was the one that the donors belonged to. The data were produced by immunoSEQ multiplex PCR, yet TCRdb's version contains in-frame clones alone and is incomplete. The sample has tens of thousands of clones, approximately 93% seen once. A note on this clone: Its antigen is undetermined.

The sample consisted of PBMCs. The chain joins TRBV19 to TRBJ1-5, with 8 bases lining up with TRBD1. The sequence was collected from a man between 18 and 35 years old in good health and CMV-seropositive. The CDR3 DNA sequence: TGTGCCAGTAGTGCCCCAGGGGGCCGTGGCAATCAGCCCCAGCATTTT. It encodes CASSAPGGRGNQPQHF.